The 10 T cell receptor beta chains listed next were all sequenced from one sample in a study of blood T cell repertoires in COVID-19. TCRdb keeps only in-frame clones here, not all; method: immunoSEQ multiplex PCR. The data contain about 210,000 clones, 75% to 85% of them singletons. Sequencing was carried out using peripheral blood. The receptors here all came from a human donor in a cohort sampled during active COVID-19.

The rearrangement joins TRBV5-3 to TRBJ1-6, with unresolved D. TRBV5-3 is assigned to the ORF class and has an uncertain function. V gave up 4 bases and J gave up 4 bases, with 12 bases separating them. The CDR3 is 15 residues long. The CDR3 loop is CARSIEGRYNSPLHF. CDR3 in DNA: TGTGCCAGAAGCATAGAGGGAAGGTATAATTCACCCCTCCACTTT.

V and J are TRBV20-1 and TRBJ2-5; possible D gene TRBD2, 6 bases. The germline gives CDR1 DFQATT, CDR2 SNEGSKA (reference sequence). The length of the CDR3 is 16 residues. V was trimmed by 3 bases and J by 5 bases, leaving 22 bases between them. The chain's CDR3 is CSASGVRAEGGETQYF. The CDR3 region has the DNA TGCAGTGCTAGTGGCGTGCGAGCGGAGGGCGGTGAGACCCAGTACTTC.

The gene calls are TRBV6-6 and TRBJ1-6; 8 positions agree with TRBD1. Germline V gives CDR1 MNHNY, CDR2 SVGAGI (reference sequence). This CDR3 has 15 residues. The J segment lost 6 bases and the V segment lost 6 bases, leaving 7 bases of the junction unmatched. Here the CDR3 reads CASRSTGVFNSPLHF. In nucleotides, the CDR3 is TGTGCCAGCAGATCGACAGGGGTTTTTAATTCACCCCTCCACTTT.

The chain uses TRBV7-8 and TRBJ1-1; TRBD1 is a possible D gene (6 bases). Deletions cut 4 bases from V and 7 bases from J, with 16 bases between. Germline CDR1 is SGHVS and CDR2 is FQNEAQ. The CDR3 contains 14 residues. The CDR3 loop reads CASSSSTRDIEAFF. CDR3 coding DNA: TGTGCCAGCAGCTCGTCTACCAGGGACATTGAAGCTTTCTTT.

The chain has TRBV5-5 and TRBJ1-6; no firm D call. CDR1 and CDR2 (germline): SGHKS, YYEKEE (reference sequence). V dropped 4 bases and J dropped 6 bases, with 14 bases sitting between them. This CDR3 contains 15 residues. CDR3 loop: CASSLRRPVNSPLHF. CDR3 in DNA: TGTGCCAGCAGCCTGAGGCGGCCAGTTAATTCACCCCTCCACTTT. The full variable domain, completed using reference TRBV5-5 and TRBJ1-6, is DAGVTQSPTHLIKTRGQQVTLRCSPISGHKSVSWYQQVLGQGPQFIFQYYEKEERGRGNFPDRFSARQFPNYSSELNVNALLLGDSALYLCASSLRRPVNSPLHFGNGTRLTVT.

The chain joins TRBV11-2 to TRBJ1-2; D unresolved. Germline V gene sequence: CDR1 SGHAT, CDR2 FQNNGV. CDR3 length equals 11 residues. Between the trimmed V and J ends, which lost 5 bases and 10 bases, there was a span of 11 bases. Written as DNA, the CDR3 is TGTGCCAGCAGCCAAGCGGGGAACTACACCTTC. This sequence encodes CASSQAGNYTF.

Note on this clone: Other DNA sequences of this sample code for an identical CDR3. This chain links TRBV9 with TRBJ2-1; possibly TRBD2 for D (7 bases). The CDR3 contains 13 residues. Between the trimmed V and J ends, which lost 4 bases and 10 bases, there was a span of 15 bases. Germline V gene data show CDR1 as SGDLS and CDR2 as YYNGEE. CDR3 sequence reads: CASSPGGRVEQFF. The CDR3 nucleotides read TGTGCCAGCAGCCCCGGGGGGCGGGTCGAGCAGTTCTTC.

V and J are TRBV21-1 and TRBJ2-5; the table's D call, TRBD2, has no DNA check behind it. TRBV21-1 is a documented pseudogene. The CDR3 loop spans 18 amino acids. In DNA, the CDR3 is TGTGCCAGCAGCAAAGTAACTAGCGGGTATAGGGGCCAAGAGACCCAGTACTTC. This gives the protein CASSKVTSGYRGQETQYF.

This chain joins TRBV2 and TRBJ1-4; 10 bases are a match to TRBD1. CDR3 length: 14 residues. The germline CDR1 and CDR2 sequences are SNHLY and FYNNEI. J gave up 5 bases and V 7 bases, and 4 bases lay outside the gene matches. In DNA form, the CDR3 reads TGTGCCAGCACCGACAGGGGGCGGAATGAAAAACTGTTTTTT. This codes for CASTDRGRNEKLFF. Supplemented by reference TRBV2 and TRBJ1-4, the full variable domain reads EPEVTQTPSHQVTQMGQEVILRCVPISNHLYFYWYRQILGQKVEFLVSFYNNEISEKSEIFDDQFSVERPDGSNFTLKIRSTKLEDSAMYFCASTDRGRNEKLFFGSGTQLSVL.

The V gene is TRBV7-9, the J gene TRBJ1-2; 7 nucleotides agree with TRBD1. The CDR3 is 18 residues long. The germline V gene encodes CDR1 SEHNR and CDR2 FQNEAQ (reference sequence). The V gene end was trimmed by 4 bases and the J gene end by 5 bases; junction bases not matched to a gene: 19. The CDR3 bases are TGTGCCAGCAGCTATGGATTGTCTGATGCGTCACAGGGGTATGGCTACACCTTC. Translated, it gives CASSYGLSDASQGYGYTF. Based on the CDR3 plus reference TRBV7-9 and TRBJ1-2, the full variable domain is DTGVSQNPRHKITKRGQNVTFRCDPISEHNRLYWYRQTLGQGPEFLTYFQNEAQLEKSRLLSDRFSAERPKGSFSTLEIQRTEQGDSAMYLCASSYGLSDASQGYGYTFGSGTRLTVV.